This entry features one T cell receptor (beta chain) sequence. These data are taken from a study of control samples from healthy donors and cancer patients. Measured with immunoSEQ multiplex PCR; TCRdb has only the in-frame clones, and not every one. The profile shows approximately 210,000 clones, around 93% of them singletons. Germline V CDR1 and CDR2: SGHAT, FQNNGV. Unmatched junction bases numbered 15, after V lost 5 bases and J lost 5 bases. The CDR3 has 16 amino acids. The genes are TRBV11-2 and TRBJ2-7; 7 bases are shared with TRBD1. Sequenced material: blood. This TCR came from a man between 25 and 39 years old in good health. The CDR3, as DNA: TGTGCCAGCAGCCAAGGCCGGACGACAGGGTCCCACGAGCAGTACTTC. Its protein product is CASSQGRTTGSHEQYF.